This T cell receptor (beta chain) came from a study of control samples from healthy donors and cancer patients. The repertoire was sequenced with immunoSEQ multiplex PCR; TCRdb's copy has only in-frame clones and lacks some. This table has 100,000 to 150,000 clones, 80% to 95% appearing once. V was cut by 4 bases and J by 2 bases, with 12 bases left in between. The CDR3 length is 15 residues. Germline CDR1 reads SGHNT; CDR2 reads YYREEE (reference sequence). The sequenced sample consisted of blood. V is TRBV5-4 and J is TRBJ2-2, with D maybe TRBD1 (6 bases). This receptor was obtained from a man in his late teens or twenties in good health. The CDR3 loop reads CASSQGQTNTGELFF. In nucleotides, the CDR3 is TGTGCCAGCAGCCAAGGACAGACCAACACCGGGGAGCTGTTTTTT.